The 15 T cell receptor beta chains reported below all come from one sample, sequenced in a study of blood T cell repertoires in COVID-19. Data came from immunoSEQ multiplex PCR; TCRdb stores just in-frame clones and leaves some out. The sample holds approximately 460,000 clones; approximately 89% are singletons and the top ten take over 0.7%. Sequenced sample: peripheral blood. The source of these receptors is a young man with COVID-19, enrolled during active disease.

The chain joins TRBV7-2 to TRBJ2-1; 7 nucleotides line up with TRBD2. CDR1 and CDR2 from the germline V gene are SGHTA and FQGNSA. The V gene end was trimmed by 4 bases and the J gene end by 2 bases; junction bases not matched to a gene: 11. CDR3 length: 17 amino acids. The CDR3, as DNA: TGTGCCAGCAGCTCGATCCGCCTGGGGGGGGCCTACAATGAGCAGTTCTTC. Translating it yields CASSSIRLGGAYNEQFF.

The chain carries TRBV19 and TRBJ2-1; 13 bases match TRBD2. J lost 3 bases, V lost 5 bases, and 4 bases had no gene match. In germline, CDR1 is LNHDA, CDR2 SQIVND (reference sequence). This CDR3 contains 16 residues. The CDR3 DNA reads TGTGCCAGTAGTTCTGGACTAGCGGGGGTCTACAATGAGCAGTTCTTC. Translating gives CASSSGLAGVYNEQFF.

This chain links TRBV6-5 with TRBJ2-2; 7 bases map to TRBD1. The CDR3 is 15 residues long. Germline V gene sequence: CDR1 MNHEY, CDR2 SVGAGI. Trimming cost V 4 bases and J 8 bases; bases outside gene matches: 10. Written as DNA, the CDR3 is TGTGCCAGCAGTTCCCCTACAGGGGCTTTGGGGGAGCTGTTTTTT. Its protein is CASSSPTGALGELFF.

In this sample, this clone turned up once. The V gene is TRBV12-3 or TRBV12-4, the J gene TRBJ2-1; possible D gene TRBD2, 6 bases. Trimming took off 8 bases at V and 5 bases at J, with 10 bases between the two ends. CDR3 length: 12 residues. This CDR3 reads CASAWGDNEQFF. CDR3 bases: TGTGCCAGCGCCTGGGGGGACAATGAGCAGTTCTTC.

The chain joins TRBV5-4 to TRBJ2-7; the match to TRBD1 covers 8 bases. The J segment lost 2 bases and the V segment lost 5 bases, leaving 6 bases of the junction unmatched. The CDR3 totals 14 residues. Germline V gene data show CDR1 as SGHNT and CDR2 as YYREEE (reference sequence). CDR3 sequence (DNA): TGTGCCAGCAGGCGGACAGGGTCGACCTACGAGCAGTACTTC. It is translated as CASRRTGSTYEQYF.

This clone showed up just a few times. This chain joins TRBV6-4 and TRBJ2-1, with TRBD1 identical over 7 bases. CDR1 is MRHNA and CDR2 is SNTAGT in the germline V gene. J gave up 6 bases and V 6 bases, and 8 bases lay outside the gene matches. This CDR3 spans 14 amino acids. The CDR3 loop is CASRKDRDSNEQFF. CDR3 DNA: TGTGCCAGCAGGAAAGACAGGGACAGCAATGAGCAGTTCTTC.

This sequence joins TRBV29-1 and TRBJ2-3, with 11 bases identical to TRBD2. CDR3 length: 16 residues. Germline assignment: CDR1 SQVTM and CDR2 ANQGSEA. Losses at the gene ends were 0 bases for V and 5 bases for J; bases not matched to a gene: 7. The CDR3 spells CSVEDLSGRGKDTQYF. CDR3 in DNA: TGCAGCGTTGAAGATCTTAGCGGGAGGGGGAAAGATACGCAGTATTTT.

This clone was seen just once. In DNA form, the CDR3 reads TGTGCCAGCAGTGGACAGGGGATTAGGGGCTACACCTTC. Amino acid sequence: CASSGQGIRGYTF. The chain is built from TRBV2 and TRBJ1-2; 8 nucleotides align to TRBD1. V was clipped by 4 bases and J by 8 bases; unmatched bases: 6. The CDR3 loop spans 13 amino acids. CDR1 and CDR2 (germline): SNHLY, FYNNEI.

The genes are TRBV3-1 (or the pseudogene TRBV3-2) and TRBJ2-1, with D possibly matching TRBD2 (5 bases). Germline loops: CDR1 LGHDT, CDR2 YNNKEL (reference sequence). The CDR3 contains 17 residues. The V end was cut by 1 base, the J end by 6 bases, with 19 bases between. This CDR3 is CASSQVGLSSAGNEQFF. CDR3 nucleotides: TGTGCCAGCAGCCAAGTAGGGCTGTCCAGCGCGGGCAATGAGCAGTTCTTC.

This sequence joins TRBV10-1 and TRBJ2-4; TRBD2 agrees at 9 bases. Per germline, CDR1 WNHNN and CDR2 SYGVQD (reference sequence). The CDR3 length is 16 residues. V lost 5 bases to trimming and J lost 8 bases; unmatched junction nucleotides: 13. The CDR3 region is CASSSDLAGPGDIQYF. The CDR3, as DNA: TGCGCCAGCAGTTCCGACCTAGCGGGACCCGGGGACATTCAGTACTTC.

This clone was picked up one time. CDR3 in amino acids: CASSEETIGKLFF. CDR3 in DNA: TGTGCCAGCAGTGAAGAGACAATCGGAAAACTGTTTTTT. The J gene is TRBJ1-4, the V gene TRBV6-1; D gene unclear. The CDR3 consists of 13 residues. The V and J ends lost 1 base and 10 bases respectively, with 10 bases between them. From germline, CDR1 is MNHNS and CDR2 SASEGT.

The CDR3 sequence: CASRTTGGSGNTIYF. For the CDR3, the DNA is TGTGCCAGTAGGACCACAGGGGGGTCTGGAAACACCATATATTTT. The rearrangement uses TRBV19 and TRBJ1-3, with TRBD1 matching over 8 bases. The CDR3 runs to 15 residues. The ends lost 6 bases at V and 1 base at J; junction bases unmatched: 5. Germline V gene lookup returns CDR1 LNHDA and CDR2 SQIVND (reference sequence).

The rearrangement joins TRBV6-5 to TRBJ2-1; D is uncertain. V was clipped by 7 bases and J by 0 bases, with 13 bases between them. This CDR3 is built from 15 residues. Germline V gene sequence: CDR1 MNHEY, CDR2 SVGAGI. CDR3: CASKQGPSSYNEQFF. CDR3 nucleotides: TGTGCCAGCAAACAAGGCCCTAGCTCCTACAATGAGCAGTTCTTC.

V and J are TRBV18 and TRBJ2-1, with D perhaps matching TRBD2 (5 bases). The CDR3 runs 14 residues. V shed 2 bases and J shed 10 bases, with 15 bases lying between them. Germline CDR1 reads KGHSH; CDR2 reads LQKENI. CDR3 DNA: TGTGCCAGCTCACCATTAACTCTTTCGGGGGAGCAGTTCTTC. Translating gives CASSPLTLSGEQFF.

V usage is TRBV7-9 and J usage is TRBJ2-1, with D possibly being TRBD2 (6 bases). CDR3 length: 14 residues. Germline V gives CDR1 SEHNR, CDR2 FQNEAQ (reference sequence). V dropped 4 bases and J dropped 5 bases, with 12 bases sitting between them. The CDR3 here is CASSSLGGNNEQFF. For the CDR3, the DNA is TGTGCCAGCAGCTCCTTGGGAGGAAACAATGAGCAGTTCTTC.